This TCR beta chain was captured in a study of shared clonotypes between healthy human individuals. Those who donated were healthy HIV-negative adults, with no recent acute infections or vaccinations reported. The junction had 6 bases not matched to a gene; V was cut back by 0 bases and J by 4 bases. The germline gives CDR1 SGHNT, CDR2 YYREEE (reference sequence). The CDR3 covers 15 residues. As regards this clone: Its antigen remains unidentified.

For each subset, genomic DNA was distributed in equal portions over several immunoSEQ plates. In the study's own analysis: Sequence data from immunoSEQ were junction-only and lacked quality scores; consequently, filtering differed. Here immunoSEQ multiplex PCR was the method, and the copy in TCRdb shows in-frame clones only, minus some. Clonal size and the V and J genes are those of that table, whereas D and trimming came from the DNA. The table shows about 2.3 million clones, with approximately 93% occurring only once. General study findings and limits: The study found lower generation probabilities in non-shared clonotypes than in those shared by all four donors.

The chain uses TRBV5-4 and TRBJ1-1; 7 nucleotides align to TRBD1. The material sequenced was naive CD4+ T cells from PBMCs. Specified subset: CD45RA+ positively selected. The sequence was collected from a man younger than 30 in good health. Some clones in this sample may be carry-over from other donors' samples. The CDR3 sequence: CASSLAKSGGTEAFF. The CDR3 DNA reads TGTGCCAGCAGCTTGGCAAAATCAGGGGGCACTGAAGCTTTCTTT.